A selection of T cell receptor beta chains follows, all from one sample in a study of blood T cell repertoires in COVID-19. Method: immunoSEQ multiplex PCR; TCRdb's copy keeps in-frame clones and lacks some. The sample has around 60,000 clones; around 86% are singletons. Sequenced sample: peripheral blood. The receptors were sampled from a man aged 40-49 years with acute or convalescent COVID-19. Both conserved end residues are part of each CDR3. A D gene is named only where the DNA matches it firmly. A clone size is listed for some rows: how often the clone was seen (once, few, many), or a class if it is expanded.

size: NA
J: TRBJ1-5
D: NA
V: TRBV5-6
CDR3: CASSLGQTNQPQHF
DNA: TGTGCCAGCAGCTTGGGACAGACGAATCAGCCCCAGCATTTT

size: NA
J: TRBJ1-4
D: TRBD1
V: TRBV19
CDR3: CASSIYRGGNEKLFF
DNA: TGTGCCAGTAGTATTTACAGGGGAGGCAACGAAAAACTGTTTTTT

size: NA
J: TRBJ1-2
D: TRBD1
V: TRBV30
CDR3: CAWSVDAGTDNGYTF
DNA: TGTGCCTGGAGTGTCGATGCCGGGACAGATAATGGCTACACCTTC

size: NA
J: TRBJ1-3
D: TRBD1
V: TRBV4-2
CDR3: CASSHTGESGNTIYF
DNA: TGTGCCAGCAGCCATACAGGGGAATCGGGAAACACCATATATTTT

size: NA
J: TRBJ1-2
D: NA
V: TRBV6-5
CDR3: CASEEDRNYGYTF
DNA: TGTGCCAGCGAGGAAGACAGGAACTATGGCTACACCTTC

size: few
J: TRBJ1-1
D: NA
V: TRBV13
CDR3: CASSLGQTWDTEAFF
DNA: TGTGCCAGCAGCTTAGGACAGACGTGGGACACTGAAGCTTTCTTT

size: NA
J: TRBJ1-6
D: NA
V: TRBV11-3
CDR3: CASSLAAGVNSPLHF
DNA: TGTGCCAGCAGCTTAGCAGCGGGTGTGAATTCACCCCTCCACTTT

size: NA
J: TRBJ1-2
D: TRBD1
V: TRBV28
CDR3: CASSDRAHSSAPSSGYTF
DNA: TGTGCCAGCAGTGACAGGGCTCATTCCTCTGCCCCATCGTCGGGGTACACCTTC

size: NA
J: TRBJ1-1
D: NA
V: TRBV11-1
CDR3: CASSFGRATMNTEAFF
DNA: TGTGCCAGCAGCTTCGGCAGGGCAACGATGAACACTGAAGCTTTCTTT

size: NA
J: TRBJ2-1
D: TRBD2
V: TRBV5-1
CDR3: CASSFSPTSGGMGQFF
DNA: TGCGCCAGCAGCTTTTCCCCGACTAGCGGGGGGATGGGGCAGTTCTTC

size: NA
J: TRBJ2-3
D: TRBD2
V: TRBV9
CDR3: CASSVAAGRGTDTQYF
DNA: TGTGCCAGCAGCGTAGCGGCAGGGAGGGGAACAGATACGCAGTATTTT

size: NA
J: TRBJ2-5
D: TRBD1
V: TRBV5-5
CDR3: CASSYGTGLQETQYF
DNA: TGTGCCAGCAGCTACGGGACAGGGCTCCAAGAGACCCAGTACTTC

size: NA
J: TRBJ1-1
D: NA
V: TRBV11-3
CDR3: CASSLQGRAFF
DNA: TGTGCCAGCAGCTTACAGGGAAGAGCTTTCTTT

size: NA
J: TRBJ1-1
D: NA
V: TRBV5-3
CDR3: CAGLEAFF
DNA: TGTGCCGGACTGGAAGCTTTCTTT

size: NA
J: TRBJ2-2
D: NA
V: TRBV11-3
CDR3: CASSSQGGSTGELFF
DNA: TGTGCCAGCAGCTCCCAGGGAGGAAGCACCGGGGAGCTGTTTTTT

size: NA
J: TRBJ1-6
D: TRBD1
V: TRBV19
CDR3: CASSFTGGSPLHF
DNA: TGTGCCAGTAGTTTCACAGGGGGTTCACCCCTCCACTTT

size: NA
J: TRBJ1-3
D: NA
V: TRBV10-1
CDR3: CASRSFSGNTIYF
DNA: TGCGCCAGCAGATCGTTCTCTGGAAACACCATATATTTT

size: few
J: TRBJ2-3
D: NA
V: TRBV14
CDR3: CASSQGGSGDRHSTDTQYF
DNA: TGTGCCAGCAGCCAAGGGGGGTCCGGAGACAGGCATAGCACAGATACGCAGTATTTT

size: NA
J: TRBJ1-2
D: NA
V: TRBV19
CDR3: CASSIDPRQENFIYGYTF
DNA: TGTGCCAGTAGTATAGACCCAAGACAGGAGAACTTCATCTATGGCTACACCTTC

size: NA
J: TRBJ2-2
D: NA
V: TRBV12-5
CDR3: CASGRGMGDGELFF
DNA: TGTGCTAGTGGCCGCGGGATGGGGGACGGGGAGCTGTTTTTT

size: NA
J: TRBJ2-7
D: NA
V: TRBV27
CDR3: CASSYGANYEQYF
DNA: TGTGCCAGCAGTTATGGGGCTAACTACGAGCAGTACTTC

size: NA
J: TRBJ1-4
D: NA
V: TRBV19
CDR3: CASSIPPGKLFF
DNA: TGTGCCAGTAGTATTCCCCCAGGGAAACTGTTTTTT

size: NA
J: TRBJ1-5
D: TRBD1
V: TRBV24-1
CDR3: CATSDPGGGNQPQHF
DNA: TGTGCCACCAGTGACCCAGGGGGAGGCAATCAGCCCCAGCATTTT

size: NA
J: TRBJ1-2
D: NA
V: TRBV11-3
CDR3: CASSPSGALARYGYTF
DNA: TGTGCCAGCAGCCCTAGCGGGGCTTTGGCCCGCTATGGCTACACCTTC

size: NA
J: TRBJ2-1
D: TRBD2
V: TRBV19
CDR3: CASSFQRGSSYNEQFF
DNA: TGTGCCAGTAGTTTTCAGCGGGGAAGCTCCTACAATGAGCAGTTCTTC

size: NA
J: TRBJ1-3
D: NA
V: TRBV29-1
CDR3: CSVGTASPSGNTIYF
DNA: TGCAGCGTTGGGACAGCATCACCTTCTGGAAACACCATATATTTT